Below, 14 T cell receptor beta chains from the same sample are listed, as sequenced in a study of T-cell memory formation after mild COVID-19. TCRdb reprocessed the 5' RACE reads with MiXCR, giving one entry per CDR3 protein. The profile shows hundreds of thousands of distinct CDR3 sequences, approximately 19% of them singletons. Sequencing used PBMCs or a T cell subset sorted from them (not recorded which). All receptors come from an adult woman who had mild COVID-19 (a few samples of this study predate the infection). Cell type and time point are not known.

This chain links TRBV24-1 with TRBJ2-5, with 8 positions matching TRBD1. Trimming removed 4 bases from V and 5 bases from J; junction bases left unmatched: 5. The germline V gene encodes CDR1 KGHDR and CDR2 SFDVKD. CDR3 length: 14 amino acids. The CDR3 DNA is TGTGCCACCAGTGACTCAGGGGGCGCGGAGACCCAGTACTTC. Its protein product is CATSDSGGAETQYF.

This rearrangement joins TRBV14 to TRBJ2-3, with a weak D call TRBD1 (5 bases). The germline CDR1 and CDR2 sequences are SGHDN and FVKESK. The length of the CDR3 is 18 residues. Trimming removed 0 bases at V and 3 bases at J, with 19 bases between. CDR3 coding DNA: TGTGCCAGCAGCCAAGATAGGGGCAGGGTCAGGTCGACAGATACGCAGTATTTT. As protein: CASSQDRGRVRSTDTQYF.

J is TRBJ1-2 and V is TRBV18; a possible D gene is TRBD1 (6 bases). The CDR3 contains 15 residues. Trimming shortened V by 3 bases and J by 7 bases, and 18 bases separated the two germline ends. Germline CDR1 is KGHSH and CDR2 is LQKENI. The CDR3 DNA is TGTGCCAGCTCACCTAACGGGGGGCTTCGTCTTGGCTACACCTTC. Residues: CASSPNGGLRLGYTF.

This clonotype appeared a few times. The J gene is TRBJ2-2, the V gene TRBV7-9, with TRBD2 as a possible D gene (5 bases). Germline V gene sequence: CDR1 SEHNR, CDR2 FQNEAQ (reference sequence). Trimming cost V 1 base and J 3 bases, with 9 bases left between them. This CDR3 has 15 amino acids. In DNA form, the CDR3 reads TGTGCCAGCAGCTTAGAGAGGGTCGACACCGGGGAGCTGTTTTTT. Translating it yields CASSLERVDTGELFF.

This clonotype was seen a few times. The chain recombines TRBV24-1 with TRBJ2-3; the D call may be TRBD1 or TRBD2 (6 bases each). Germline V lookup: CDR1 KGHDR, CDR2 SFDVKD. The CDR3 is 18 residues long. The V end lost 9 bases, the J end lost 0 bases, and 24 bases lay between the germline ends. The CDR3 sequence: CATGGGMTTRASTDTQYF. In DNA, the CDR3 is TGTGCCACCGGAGGGGGGATGACGACGCGAGCCAGCACAGATACGCAGTATTTT.

This clonotype has only a few counts. The V and J genes are TRBV12-3 or TRBV12-4 and TRBJ1-5, with D maybe TRBD1 (5 bases). Trimming removed 1 base from V and 7 bases from J, with 8 bases in between. CDR3 size: 13 residues. As DNA, the CDR3 is TGTGCCAGCAGTTTAGAGGGGCTCCAGCCCCAGCATTTT. Residues: CASSLEGLQPQHF.

V is TRBV6-5 and J is TRBJ1-5, with no clear D. V gave up 6 bases and J gave up 7 bases, with 19 bases separating them. Germline V gives CDR1 MNHEY, CDR2 SVGAGI. This CDR3 is built from 15 residues. The CDR3 reads CASSSRRHGGQPQHF. The CDR3, as DNA: TGTGCCAGCAGCTCCCGACGGCATGGAGGCCAGCCCCAGCATTTT.

This clonotype was counted between two and nine times. The chain recombines TRBV12-3 or TRBV12-4 with TRBJ1-3; 8 bases are a match to TRBD1. The CDR3 covers 16 residues. V was clipped by 7 bases and J by 5 bases; unmatched bases: 13. CDR3 loop: CASKLSGAGGRNTIYF. The CDR3 DNA follows: TGTGCCAGCAAACTCTCTGGGGCAGGGGGCAGAAACACCATATATTTT.

This clonotype has only a few counts. The chain combines TRBV11-2 with TRBJ2-7; TRBD2 matches at 9 bases. Germline-derived CDR1 and CDR2 are SGHAT and FQNNGV. J gave up 2 bases and V 4 bases, and 9 bases lay outside the gene matches. The CDR3 runs to 16 residues. CDR3: CASSSSGTATAYEQYF. The CDR3, as DNA: TGTGCCAGCAGCTCTAGCGGGACAGCAACGGCCTACGAGCAGTACTTC.

This chain links TRBV6-1 with TRBJ2-5; 11 nucleotides align to TRBD2. V was clipped by 6 bases and J by 5 bases; unmatched bases: 8. Looked up from germline, CDR1 is MNHNS and CDR2 is SASEGT. The length of the CDR3 is 15 residues. For the CDR3, the DNA is TGTGCCAGCAGCCTGACTAGCGGGGTGGTGGAGACCCAGTACTTC. It translates to CASSLTSGVVETQYF.

In this sample, this clonotype turned up a few times. The chain has TRBV6-2 or TRBV6-3 and TRBJ2-7; D is perhaps TRBD1 or TRBD2 (5 bases each). Trimming shortened V by 7 bases and J by 0 bases, and 19 bases separated the two germline ends. CDR1 is MNHEY, CDR2 SVGEGT, per germline. The CDR3 length is 16 residues. The CDR3 reads CASNPGTGRLSYEQYF. As DNA, the CDR3 is TGTGCCAGCAACCCTGGAACGGGACGGCTCTCCTACGAGCAGTACTTC.

The chain uses TRBV20-1 and TRBJ2-7, with 11 positions matching TRBD2. Germline CDR1 and CDR2: DFQATT and SNEGSKA (reference sequence). CDR3 length equals 19 residues. J was trimmed by 4 bases and V by 4 bases; bases with no gene match: 21. This chain's CDR3 is CSATSPSGTSGDLGYEQYF. CDR3 sequence (DNA): TGCAGTGCTACTTCTCCCTCCGGGACTAGCGGAGACCTCGGGTACGAGCAGTACTTC.

In its sample, this clonotype was seen a few times. The chain recombines TRBV5-1 with TRBJ2-5, with 10 bases lining up with TRBD1. The CDR3 spans 15 residues. The germline V gene encodes CDR1 SGHRS and CDR2 YFSETQ. V lost 3 bases, J lost 5 bases, and 7 bases stayed unmatched. CDR3 amino acids: CASSSGTGEGETQYF. DNA for the CDR3: TGCGCCAGCAGCTCCGGGACAGGGGAAGGGGAGACCCAGTACTTC. Supplemented by reference TRBV5-1 and TRBJ2-5, the full variable domain reads KAGVTQTPRYLIKTRGQQVTLSCSPISGHRSVSWYQQTPGQGLQFLFEYFSETQRNKGNFPGRFSGRQFSNSRSEMNVSTLELGDSALYLCASSSGTGEGETQYFGPGTRLLVL.

The chain recombines TRBV4-1 with TRBJ1-1, with TRBD1 identical over 9 bases. Germline V gene data show CDR1 as MGHRA and CDR2 as YSYEKL. V dropped 0 bases and J dropped 4; count of bases not matched to a gene: 15. The CDR3 length is 19 residues. The CDR3 reads CASSQDRTGVIGVGTEAFF. In nucleotides, the CDR3 is TGCGCCAGCAGCCAAGATCGGACAGGGGTTATAGGTGTGGGCACTGAAGCTTTCTTT.